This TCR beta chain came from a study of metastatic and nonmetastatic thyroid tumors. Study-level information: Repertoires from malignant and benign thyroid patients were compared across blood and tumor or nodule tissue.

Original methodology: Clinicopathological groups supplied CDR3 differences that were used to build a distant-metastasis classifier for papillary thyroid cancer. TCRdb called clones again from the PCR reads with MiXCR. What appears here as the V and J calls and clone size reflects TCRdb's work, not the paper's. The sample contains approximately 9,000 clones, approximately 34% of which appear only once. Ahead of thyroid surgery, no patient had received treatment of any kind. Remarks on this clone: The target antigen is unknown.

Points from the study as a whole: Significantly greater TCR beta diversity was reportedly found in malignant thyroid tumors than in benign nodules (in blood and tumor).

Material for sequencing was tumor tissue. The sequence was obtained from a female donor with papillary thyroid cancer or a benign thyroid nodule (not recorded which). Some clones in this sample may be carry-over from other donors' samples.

This CDR3 reads CASSGDGDEQFF. DNA of the CDR3: TGTGCCAGCAGCGGGGACGGGGATGAGCAGTTCTTC. This sequence joins TRBV11-3 and TRBJ2-1; D may correspond to TRBD1 or TRBD2 (5 bases each). V was clipped by 5 bases and J by 8 bases, with 10 bases between them. The CDR3 totals 12 residues. Germline CDR1 and CDR2: SGHNT and YENEEA.